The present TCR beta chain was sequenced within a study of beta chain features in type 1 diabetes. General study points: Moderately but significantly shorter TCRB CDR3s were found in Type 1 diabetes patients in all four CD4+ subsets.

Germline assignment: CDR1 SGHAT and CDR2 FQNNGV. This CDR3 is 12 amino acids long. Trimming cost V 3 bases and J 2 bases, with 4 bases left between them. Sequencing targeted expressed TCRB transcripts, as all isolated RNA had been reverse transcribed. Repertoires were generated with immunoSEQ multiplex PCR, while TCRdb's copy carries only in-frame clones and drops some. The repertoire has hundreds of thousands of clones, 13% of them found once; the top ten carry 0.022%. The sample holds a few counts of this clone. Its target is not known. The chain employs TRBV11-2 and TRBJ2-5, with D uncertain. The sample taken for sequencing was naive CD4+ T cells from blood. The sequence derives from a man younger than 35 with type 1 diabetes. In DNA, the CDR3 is TGTGCCAGCAGCTTCGAACAAGAGACCCAGTACTTC. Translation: CASSFEQETQYF.